This TCR beta chain was retrieved from a study of T cell responses to AZD1222 COVID-19 vaccine. The study's findings and limits: Along spike, vaccine-associated CD4 TCRs were found throughout, with dominance at 160-218 and 743-854.

The CDR3 covers 15 residues. Germline CDR1 and CDR2: SGDLS and YYNGEE. Deletions cut 0 bases from V and 0 bases from J, with 9 bases between. Turning to this clone: Its antigen is not known.

Generated by immunoSEQ multiplex PCR, the TCRdb table keeps only in-frame clones and is missing some. Found here are about 130,000 clones, around 94% of them singletons; the top ten hold under 7.5%. Sample: peripheral blood, taken on day 0 of AZD1222 vaccination. The chain recombines TRBV9 with TRBJ1-1; D is unclear. The sequence derives from an adult in good health. The CDR3 protein is CASSVDPLLNTEAFF. DNA for the CDR3: TGTGCCAGCAGCGTAGACCCACTACTGAACACTGAAGCTTTCTTT.